This note documents a single T cell receptor (beta chain) sequence. The data derive from a study of technical replicates of blood from a handful of donors. The V gene end was trimmed by 6 bases and the J gene end by 9 bases; junction bases not matched to a gene: 7. Per germline, CDR1 MNHEY and CDR2 SMNVEV (reference sequence). CDR3 length equals 13 residues. The assay was immunoSEQ multiplex PCR, and TCRdb's table has in-frame clones only and misses some. Seen here are some 13,000 clones, around 91% observed once, and the top ten hold 6.5% to 10%. Sequencing was carried out using PBMCs. The chain links TRBV27 to TRBJ1-2; TRBD1 agrees at 10 bases. The receptor was derived from a human donor in good health. CDR3 amino acids: CASSRDRGGRYTF. The CDR3 bases are TGTGCCAGCAGCAGGGACAGGGGCGGGCGCTACACCTTC.